This passage covers 25 T cell receptor beta chains from one sample sequenced in a study of T cells in Graves' hyperthyroidism and ophthalmopathy. RNA transcripts yielded amplified TCR beta CDR3 regions. The HTBI primer set drove a first-round RT-PCR of the TCR CDR3. Via MiXCR, TCRdb re-called the multiplex PCR reads, giving one row per CDR3 protein. The sample shows about 740,000 distinct CDR3 sequences, less than 15% of them seen only once. The sequenced sample was blood. The receptors stem from a woman between 18 and 30 years old with Graves' hyperthyroidism.

This clonotype was counted only a few times. This chain links TRBV4-1 with TRBJ1-1; D is perhaps TRBD1 (5 bases). The CDR3 is 14 residues long. CDR1 and CDR2 (germline): MGHRA, YSYEKL. The ends were cut back, 1 base at V and 4 bases at J, with 10 bases in the middle. CDR3 DNA sequence: TGCGCCAGCAGCCAAGGACAGAAAGCCACTGAAGCTTTCTTT. Its protein is CASSQGQKATEAFF.

This clonotype was seen a handful of times. The rearrangement uses TRBV9 and TRBJ2-7, with 7 bases fitting TRBD2. After removal of 0 bases from V and 0 bases from J, the junction contained 6 bases not matched to a gene. CDR1 and CDR2 from the germline V gene are SGDLS and YYNGEE. There are 16 residues in the CDR3. The CDR3 region is CASSVGGGGSSYEQYF. CDR3 bases: TGTGCCAGCAGCGTAGGGGGGGGTGGTAGCTCCTACGAGCAGTACTTC.

A remark on this clonotype: One junction end does not reproduce the germline sequence, and a read error may be involved. V usage is TRBV11-2 and J usage is TRBJ2-3; 9 nucleotides agree with TRBD1. This CDR3 spans 17 amino acids. CDR1 is SGHAT, CDR2 FQNNGV, per germline. The CDR3, as DNA: TGCGCCAGCAGCCCACAGATACAGGGGGCCTCCACAGATACGCAGTATTTT. Protein product: CASSPQIQGASTDTQYF.

V gene TRBV6-1 combines with J gene TRBJ1-1; TRBD1 is a possible D gene (5 bases). CDR1 and CDR2 (germline): MNHNS, SASEGT. V was shortened by 5 bases and J by 0 bases, with 13 bases between the two germline ends. The length of the CDR3 is 15 residues. The DNA of the CDR3 is TGTGCCAGCAGTCCCCGGACACGAATGAACACTGAAGCTTTCTTT. It encodes CASSPRTRMNTEAFF.

This clonotype was detected a few times. The chain carries TRBV30 and TRBJ1-1, with a possible D match to TRBD1 (5 bases). V lost 6 bases to trimming and J lost 8 bases, with 22 bases between them. The CDR3 spans 14 residues. Germline lookup yields CDR1 GTSNPN and CDR2 SVGIG (reference sequence). The CDR3 bases are TGTGCCTGTTTTACCCTCTGGGGCGGACACGAAGCTTTCTTT. Its translation: CACFTLWGGHEAFF.

As regards this clonotype: A much larger clone differs by one base, so this may be a read error. The chain couples TRBV28 to TRBJ2-7; D perhaps matches TRBD1 (5 bases). Germline V gene lookup returns CDR1 MDHEN and CDR2 SYDVKM. CDR3 length equals 14 residues. CDR3 DNA: TGTGCCAGCACCTTACTCCAGGGTTCGTACGAGCAGCACTTC. Its protein is CASTLLQGSYEQHF.

At least ten counts were recorded for this clonotype. The genes are TRBV29-1 and TRBJ2-7; weak D call: TRBD2 (6 bases). V dropped 3 bases and J dropped 7 bases, with 16 bases sitting between them. The CDR3 is made up of 13 amino acids. In germline, CDR1 is SQVTM, CDR2 ANQGSEA. CDR3 residues: CSVDGNGGREQYF. The CDR3 DNA follows: TGCAGCGTTGACGGGAACGGGGGTAGGGAGCAGTACTTC.

The rearrangement joins TRBV19 to TRBJ2-2, with D perhaps TRBD2 (7 bases). The V gene lost 7 bases and the J gene lost 1 base, with 19 bases spanning the gap. Per the germline V gene, CDR1 is LNHDA and CDR2 is SQIVND (reference sequence). The CDR3 extends over 17 amino acids. This CDR3 reads CASNTGGGGRNTGELFF. DNA of the CDR3: TGTGCCAGTAACACCGGTGGGGGGGGCCGGAACACCGGGGAGCTGTTTTTT.

There are many counts of this clonotype. The chain has TRBV15 and TRBJ1-5; D not certain. Germline V CDR1 and CDR2: LNHNV, YYDKDF (reference sequence). The CDR3 totals 15 residues. V was shortened by 5 bases and J by 2 bases, with 13 bases between the two germline ends. CDR3 in amino acids: CATSPVGSGNQPQHF. CDR3 sequence (DNA): TGTGCCACCAGCCCGGTTGGGTCTGGCAATCAGCCCCAGCATTTT.

This sequence joins TRBV27 and TRBJ1-2; 7 nucleotides match TRBD1. The germline V gene encodes CDR1 MNHEY and CDR2 SMNVEV (reference sequence). The V and J ends lost 7 bases and 3 bases, in that order; junction bases with no gene match: 11. This CDR3 contains 15 residues. Here the CDR3 DNA reads TGTGCCAGCAAGACTTACAAAGGGGGCGACTATGGCTACACCTTC. Translation: CASKTYKGGDYGYTF.

Many counts were recorded for this clonotype. V and J are TRBV20-1 and TRBJ2-7; D remains unclear. Germline CDR1 DFQATT, CDR2 SNEGSKA (reference sequence). The CDR3 has 12 residues. V lost 4 bases, J lost 0 bases, and 7 bases lay in between. For the CDR3, the DNA is TGCAGTGCTACGGACGTCTCCTACGAGCAGTACTTC. Translation gives CSATDVSYEQYF.

The rearrangement joins TRBV18 to TRBJ1-1; the match to TRBD1 covers 9 bases. Germline assignment: CDR1 KGHSH and CDR2 LQKENI. The CDR3 totals 16 residues. V lost 3 bases and J lost 1; bases outside the gene matches: 6. CDR3 bases: TGTGCCAGCTCACCCGGGGGACAGGGATGGAACACTGAAGCTTTCTTT. It is translated as CASSPGGQGWNTEAFF.

This clonotype occurred many times. The chain is built from TRBV7-9 and TRBJ1-2; the match to TRBD1 covers 8 bases. The CDR3 sequence is 16 residues long. CDR1 is SEHNR and CDR2 is FQNEAQ in the germline V gene (reference sequence). The V gene end was trimmed by 2 bases and the J gene end by 5 bases; junction bases not matched to a gene: 10. The CDR3 coding sequence is TGTGCCAGCAGCTTACCCCCCCAGGGGGCAGATTATGGCTACACCTTC. Its protein product is CASSLPPQGADYGYTF.

The sample holds many counts of this clonotype. The chain links TRBV18 to TRBJ2-3, with D maybe TRBD2 (6 bases). The germline CDR1 and CDR2 sequences are KGHSH and LQKENI. Deletions cut 8 bases from V and 0 bases from J, with 15 bases between. The CDR3 consists of 15 residues. In DNA form, the CDR3 reads TGTGCCAGCCAGACCTCTAGCGCAAGCACAGATACGCAGTATTTT. Protein: CASQTSSASTDTQYF.

This clonotype was found many times. CDR3 nucleotide sequence: TGTGCCAGCAGTGTCGGACCGAGCTCCTACAATGAGCAGTTCTTC. Translating gives CASSVGPSSYNEQFF. This chain joins TRBV3-1 and TRBJ2-1; no firm D call. From germline, CDR1 is LGHDT and CDR2 YNNKEL (reference sequence). CDR3 size: 15 residues. Trimming cost V 6 bases and J 0 bases, with 12 bases left between them.

V usage is TRBV20-1 and J usage is TRBJ2-4; 7 nucleotides line up with TRBD1. Germline loops: CDR1 DFQATT, CDR2 SNEGSKA (reference sequence). The CDR3 runs 13 residues. J lost 6 bases, V lost 3 bases, and 5 bases had no gene match. CDR3 protein: CSARRTGRNIQYF. CDR3 DNA sequence: TGCAGTGCTAGGAGGACAGGCCGAAACATTCAGTACTTC.

This clonotype was observed many times. J is TRBJ2-7 and V is TRBV6-5; 7 bases are a match to TRBD1. This CDR3 is built from 16 residues. The V gene's germline CDR1 is MNHEY and CDR2 SVGAGI. V dropped 2 bases and J dropped 3; count of bases not matched to a gene: 10. The CDR3 nucleotides read TGTGCCAGCAGTTACACTAGGACAGGCGCGCTCTACGAGCAGTACTTC. Residues: CASSYTRTGALYEQYF.

The chain uses TRBV6-2 or TRBV6-3 and TRBJ2-1, with 9 positions matching TRBD2. V lost 6 bases and J lost 9; bases outside the gene matches: 12. The CDR3 length is 15 residues. Germline loops: CDR1 MNHEY, CDR2 SVGEGT. In nucleotides, the CDR3 is TGTGCCAGCAGCCGAGGACTAGCGAATGTCCGTGAGCAGTTCTTC. Its translation: CASSRGLANVREQFF.

This clonotype was observed many times. The chain recombines TRBV7-9 with TRBJ2-3; D remains ambiguous. From germline, CDR1 is SEHNR and CDR2 FQNEAQ (reference sequence). This CDR3 contains 13 residues. Trimming took off 8 bases at V and 1 base at J, with 10 bases between the two ends. CDR3 region: CASSVGRTDTQYF. CDR3 sequence (DNA): TGTGCCAGCTCTGTCGGGCGCACAGATACGCAGTATTTT.

At least ten counts were recorded for this clonotype. The genes are TRBV20-1 and TRBJ1-5; 7 bases are shared with TRBD1. The CDR3 spans 15 residues. From germline, CDR1 is DFQATT and CDR2 SNEGSKA (reference sequence). Trimming took 6 bases from V and 4 from J; bases not matched to a gene: 12. The CDR3 DNA is TGCAGTGCCTCGGAGGCAGGGGGGGGAAATCAGCCCCAGCATTTT. Translating gives CSASEAGGGNQPQHF.

This clonotype was seen repeatedly, ten times or more. This rearrangement joins TRBV13 to TRBJ2-7; D may be TRBD1 or TRBD2 (5 bases each). V shed 1 base and J shed 5 bases, with 9 bases lying between them. CDR1 is PRHDT and CDR2 is FYEKMQ in the germline V gene (reference sequence). The CDR3 is 13 residues long. The CDR3 DNA reads TGTGCCAGCAGCTTAGTGGGGGATCACGAGCAGTACTTC. Translation gives CASSLVGDHEQYF.

This clonotype has ten or more counts. V usage is TRBV13 and J usage is TRBJ2-1; D may be TRBD2 (5 bases). CDR1 is PRHDT and CDR2 is FYEKMQ in the germline V gene (reference sequence). The CDR3 spans 14 residues. Trimming removed 1 base from V and 7 bases from J, with 11 bases in between. CDR3 DNA: TGTGCCAGCAGCTTAGTGGGAGTGAATAATGAGCAGTTCTTC. Protein product: CASSLVGVNNEQFF.

Many counts were recorded for this clonotype. V usage is TRBV28 and J usage is TRBJ1-1; D unresolved. The CDR3 length is 14 residues. Germline V gene sequence: CDR1 MDHEN, CDR2 SYDVKM. V was clipped by 6 bases and J by 10 bases, with 21 bases between them. CDR3 nucleotide sequence: TGTGCCAGCAGCAATTCAGGTCGGAGTTATGGAGCTTTCTTT. This gives the protein CASSNSGRSYGAFF.

This clonotype was counted between two and nine times. The chain combines TRBV28 with TRBJ1-5, with TRBD1 as a possible D gene (5 bases). CDR1 is MDHEN and CDR2 is SYDVKM in the germline V gene. This CDR3 spans 16 amino acids. V was cut by 6 bases and J by 7 bases, with 22 bases left in between. CDR3 bases: TGTGCCAGCAGGGCTGGGACTCGGCGGGGGATACAGCCCCAGCATTTT. This translates into CASRAGTRRGIQPQHF. Combining the CDR3 with reference TRBV28 and TRBJ1-5 gives the whole variable domain DVKVTQSSRYLVKRTGEKVFLECVQDMDHENMFWYRQDPGLGLRLIYFSYDVKMKEKGDIPEGYSVSREKKERFSLILESASTNQTSMYLCASRAGTRRGIQPQHFGDGTRLSIL.

This clonotype was picked up many times. The chain couples TRBV11-2 to TRBJ1-6; D is uncertain. CDR1 and CDR2 from the germline V gene are SGHAT and FQNNGV. The CDR3 is 18 amino acids. Trimming took 1 base from V and 0 from J, leaving 13 bases between them. The chain's CDR3 is CASSLVGGTSSYNSPLHF. Written as DNA, the CDR3 is TGTGCCAGCAGCTTAGTGGGCGGTACCAGCTCCTATAATTCACCCCTCCACTTT.